The 30 T cell receptor beta chains reported below all come from one sample, sequenced in a study of blood T cell repertoires in COVID-19. Clones were sequenced by immunoSEQ multiplex PCR, and TCRdb holds only the in-frame ones, with some missing. The data show some 70,000 clones, less than 95% seen once. Sequenced sample: peripheral blood. These receptors were obtained from a man aged 50-59 years with COVID-19, enrolled during active disease.

The V call is TRBV29-1, the J call TRBJ2-1; D perhaps matches TRBD2 (6 bases). Per germline, CDR1 SQVTM and CDR2 ANQGSEA. The V gene lost 6 bases and the J gene lost 12 bases, with 15 bases spanning the gap. CDR3 length: 11 residues. The CDR3 sequence: CSVHRDLRQFF. The CDR3 DNA is TGCAGCGTACACCGGGACTTGAGGCAGTTCTTC.

V and J are TRBV30 and TRBJ2-7; D is unresolved. V lost 1 base and J lost 2, with 6 bases in between. This CDR3 contains 12 residues. The germline V gene encodes CDR1 GTSNPN and CDR2 SVGIG (reference sequence). CDR3 sequence reads: CAWSEQTYEQYF. Here the CDR3 DNA reads TGTGCCTGGAGTGAACAAACCTACGAGCAGTACTTC.

V gene TRBV6-5 combines with J gene TRBJ1-6; 8 positions match TRBD1. This CDR3 comprises 14 residues. V gave up 6 bases and J gave up 10 bases; unmatched junction bases: 8. Germline CDR1 reads MNHEY; CDR2 reads SVGAGI. The CDR3 sequence is CASSPTGVGSPLHF. CDR3 nucleotide sequence: TGTGCCAGCAGCCCGACAGGGGTTGGGTCACCCCTCCACTTT.

This clone was seen a few times. V usage is TRBV19 and J usage is TRBJ1-6; D call uncertain. This CDR3 comprises 15 residues. Between the trimmed V and J ends, which lost 2 bases and 4 bases, there was a span of 9 bases. Germline loops: CDR1 LNHDA, CDR2 SQIVND (reference sequence). Here the CDR3 DNA reads TGTGCCAGTAGTATAAGCGCAGAGTATAATTCACCCCTCCACTTT. It yields the protein CASSISAEYNSPLHF.

This sequence joins TRBV4-1 and TRBJ1-3; D unclear. Trimming took off 2 bases at V and 4 bases at J, with 15 bases between the two ends. Germline V gene data show CDR1 as MGHRA and CDR2 as YSYEKL. The CDR3 extends over 16 amino acids. CDR3 amino acids: CASSQIGGSKGNTIYF. The DNA of the CDR3 is TGCGCCAGCAGCCAAATAGGAGGGTCGAAGGGAAACACCATATATTTT.

The chain is built from TRBV5-1 and TRBJ2-1, with TRBD2 identical over 9 bases. This CDR3 region has 18 residues. V trimming: 0 bases; J trimming: 5 bases; junction bases outside the gene matches: 12. Germline CDR1 is SGHRS and CDR2 is YFSETQ. The CDR3 nucleotides read TGCGCCAGCAGCTTGGGGGGCTTAGCGGGAGCTAGAGACAATGAGCAGTTCTTC. It encodes CASSLGGLAGARDNEQFF.

For the CDR3, the DNA is TGTGCCAGCAGTCAGATTAGCGGGAGGCCCGCCTACAATGAGCAGTTCTTC. This sequence encodes CASSQISGRPAYNEQFF. The chain is built from TRBV6-6 and TRBJ2-1; TRBD2 matches 10 bases. CDR1 MNHNY and CDR2 SVGAGI come from the germline V gene (reference sequence). Trimming took 5 bases from V and 2 from J; bases not matched to a gene: 9. CDR3 length: 17 residues.

This chain links TRBV2 with TRBJ2-7; TRBD2 might be the D (6 bases). The germline CDR1 and CDR2 sequences are SNHLY and FYNNEI. The CDR3 spans 15 residues. The V end lost 2 bases, the J end lost 0 bases, and 11 bases lay between the germline ends. In DNA form, the CDR3 reads TGTGCCAGCAGTGAACATGGCGGGGACTCCTACGAGCAGTACTTC. Translated, it gives CASSEHGGDSYEQYF.

CDR3 sequence: CAWSRNTEAFF. Here the CDR3 DNA reads TGTGCCTGGAGTCGGAACACTGAAGCTTTCTTT. This chain uses TRBV30 with TRBJ1-1; D gene uncertain. The CDR3 length is 11 residues. Germline lookup yields CDR1 GTSNPN and CDR2 SVGIG (reference sequence). The ends were cut back, 2 bases at V and 1 base at J, with 2 bases in the middle.

The chain couples TRBV9 to TRBJ2-3; tentatively, D is TRBD2 (6 bases). Germline CDR1 SGDLS, CDR2 YYNGEE. This CDR3 contains 15 residues. The V end was cut by 1 base, the J end by 3 bases, with 12 bases between. CDR3 amino acids: CASSVRGTSTDTQYF. CDR3 nucleotide sequence: TGTGCCAGCAGCGTACGGGGGACTTCTACAGATACGCAGTATTTT. The full variable domain, in which reference TRBV9 and TRBJ2-3 provide the parts outside the CDR3, is DSGVTQTPKHLITATGQRVTLRCSPRSGDLSVYWYQQSLDQGLQFLIQYYNGEERAKGNILERFSAQQFPDLHSELNLSSLELGDSALYFCASSVRGTSTDTQYFGPGTRLTVL.

A few counts support this clone. The V gene is TRBV19, the J gene TRBJ1-4; D unclear. This CDR3 contains 11 residues. CDR1 and CDR2 from the germline V gene are LNHDA and SQIVND (reference sequence). V gave up 7 bases and J gave up 8 bases, with 8 bases separating them. The CDR3 protein is CASTPGEKLFF. CDR3 coding DNA: TGTGCCAGTACCCCAGGCGAAAAACTGTTTTTT.

The chain uses TRBV10-1 and TRBJ2-2; no clear D. In germline, CDR1 is WNHNN, CDR2 SYGVQD (reference sequence). The CDR3 is 13 residues long. V shed 2 bases and J shed 2 bases, with 3 bases lying between them. This chain's CDR3 is CASSEINTGELFF. In DNA, the CDR3 is TGCGCCAGCAGTGAGATAAACACCGGGGAGCTGTTTTTT.

The J gene is TRBJ2-3, the V gene TRBV30, with 9 bases aligning to TRBD1. The CDR3 contains 13 residues. Germline V gives CDR1 GTSNPN, CDR2 SVGIG (reference sequence). After removal of 7 bases from V and 5 bases from J, the junction contained 7 bases not matched to a gene. The CDR3 sequence is CALRDRVVDTQYF. The CDR3, as DNA: TGTGCCTTACGGGACAGGGTTGTAGATACGCAGTATTTT.

This chain links TRBV10-3 with TRBJ2-5; no reliable D call. Trimming pared 0 bases from V and 0 bases from J, leaving 8 bases between. The CDR3 extends over 15 amino acids. Germline CDR1 ENHRY, CDR2 SYGVKD. The CDR3 region is CAISESDWDQETQYF. CDR3 nucleotide sequence: TGTGCCATCAGTGAGTCCGACTGGGACCAAGAGACCCAGTACTTC.

The genes are TRBV5-6 and TRBJ2-7, with D perhaps matching TRBD2 (5 bases). CDR3 size: 14 residues. V lost 0 bases and J 3 bases, leaving 10 bases between the germline ends. The germline CDR1 and CDR2 sequences are SGHDT and YYEEEE. CDR3: CASSLAGILYEQYF. The CDR3, as DNA: TGTGCCAGCAGCTTGGCCGGGATTCTCTACGAGCAGTACTTC.

V gene TRBV7-2 combines with J gene TRBJ1-1; a weak D match, TRBD1 (5 bases). Per germline, CDR1 SGHTA and CDR2 FQGNSA. The CDR3 extends over 13 amino acids. V lost 5 bases and J 4 bases, leaving 11 bases between the germline ends. The CDR3 loop reads CASSHGGVTEAFF. CDR3 sequence (DNA): TGTGCCAGCAGCCACGGGGGAGTCACTGAAGCTTTCTTT.

This sequence joins TRBV15 and TRBJ1-5; no clear D. The germline gives CDR1 LNHNV, CDR2 YYDKDF (reference sequence). The CDR3 length is 15 residues. The ends were cut back, 0 bases at V and 6 bases at J, with 12 bases in the middle. The DNA for the CDR3 is TGTGCCACCAGCAGAGATCTCCAGCTAGGTCAGCCCCAGCATTTT. Translating gives CATSRDLQLGQPQHF.

This clone was observed once. V gene TRBV27 combines with J gene TRBJ1-2; TRBD1 matches at 8 bases. The CDR3 has 15 amino acids. Germline V gives CDR1 MNHEY, CDR2 SMNVEV (reference sequence). Trimming at V came to 3 bases and at J to 2 bases, leaving 5 bases not matched to a gene. This CDR3 is CASSLVGQDNYGYTF. The CDR3 DNA is TGTGCCAGCAGTTTGGTGGGACAGGACAACTATGGCTACACCTTC.

This clone was detected once. J is TRBJ1-1 and V is TRBV21-1; the tabulated D call, TRBD1, remains unverified against the DNA. TRBV21-1 is an annotated pseudogene. CDR3 length equals 13 residues. The CDR3 protein is CASSKKGVAEAFF. In DNA form, the CDR3 reads TGTGCCAGCAGCAAAAAGGGGGTAGCTGAAGCTTTCTTT.

The rearrangement links TRBV12-3 or TRBV12-4 to TRBJ2-1; D unclear. The V end was cut by 5 bases, the J end by 4 bases, with 6 bases between. This CDR3 comprises 12 residues. CDR3: CASSVYYNEQFF. The CDR3 DNA reads TGTGCCAGCAGTGTATATTACAATGAGCAGTTCTTC.

This clone was recorded once. The chain links TRBV2 to TRBJ2-7, with D possibly being TRBD1 (5 bases). CDR3 length equals 19 residues. Trimming removed 1 base at V and 2 bases at J, with 24 bases between. CDR1 and CDR2 from the germline V gene are SNHLY and FYNNEI. CDR3 residues: CASSEVDGRAGPPTYEQYF. As DNA, the CDR3 is TGTGCCAGCAGTGAAGTCGATGGCAGGGCCGGGCCCCCCACCTACGAGCAGTACTTC.

This chain uses TRBV2 with TRBJ1-3, with a weak D call TRBD1 (6 bases). The CDR3 covers 15 residues. The ends were cut back, 2 bases at V and 4 bases at J, with 12 bases in the middle. CDR1 is SNHLY, CDR2 FYNNEI, per germline. CDR3 region: CASSEFPGTGNTIYF. CDR3 bases: TGTGCCAGCAGTGAATTTCCAGGGACAGGAAACACCATATATTTT.

The chain employs TRBV19 and TRBJ2-3; TRBD2 matches at 12 bases. Germline V gives CDR1 LNHDA, CDR2 SQIVND (reference sequence). The CDR3 has 15 amino acids. V trimming: 5 bases; J trimming: 6 bases; junction bases outside the gene matches: 6. CDR3 DNA sequence: TGTGCCAGTAGTCCAACTCTAGCGGGGGGGGATACGCAGTATTTT. Amino acid sequence: CASSPTLAGGDTQYF.

The chain couples TRBV7-2 to TRBJ2-1; D remains unclear. Germline V CDR1 and CDR2: SGHTA, FQGNSA. The germline V and J ends were trimmed by 5 bases and 10 bases, with 18 bases remaining between them. CDR3 length: 14 amino acids. CDR3 sequence (DNA): TGTGCCAGCAGCCCAAGCCCGACCCTGAGGGAGCAGTTCTTC. Protein product: CASSPSPTLREQFF.

The J gene is TRBJ1-5, the V gene TRBV7-9, with 7 positions matching TRBD1. Losses at the gene ends were 3 bases for V and 6 bases for J; bases not matched to a gene: 5. The CDR3 spans 14 residues. Per the germline V gene, CDR1 is SEHNR and CDR2 is FQNEAQ (reference sequence). The CDR3 DNA sequence: TGTGCCAGCAGCTTGACAGGGCAGAGTCAGCCCCAGCATTTT. Translating it yields CASSLTGQSQPQHF.

This clone was observed once. The V gene is TRBV19, the J gene TRBJ2-3; 14 bases align to TRBD2. The CDR3 has 16 residues. Germline V gives CDR1 LNHDA, CDR2 SQIVND (reference sequence). After removal of 5 bases from V and 4 bases from J, the junction contained 5 bases not matched to a gene. The chain's CDR3 is CASSVTSGRAADTQYF. The CDR3 coding sequence is TGTGCCAGTAGTGTGACTAGCGGGAGGGCCGCAGATACGCAGTATTTT.

The DNA for the CDR3 is TGTGCCAGCACCCTCCGGCAGGGGGCGTTTGTGCACGAGCAGTACTTC. Translation gives CASTLRQGAFVHEQYF. The gene calls are TRBV13 and TRBJ2-7, with TRBD1 identical over 8 bases. Germline V gene lookup returns CDR1 PRHDT and CDR2 FYEKMQ (reference sequence). V lost 7 bases, J lost 5 bases, and 16 bases stayed unmatched. CDR3 length equals 16 residues.

The V and J genes are TRBV27 and TRBJ1-1; D remains unclear. CDR1 and CDR2 from the germline V gene are MNHEY and SMNVEV (reference sequence). CDR3 length equals 16 residues. Trimming pared 0 bases from V and 5 bases from J, leaving 16 bases between. The CDR3 DNA reads TGTGCCAGCAGTTTATCCCAAACAAGGAGGAGTACTGAAGCTTTCTTT. Translated: CASSLSQTRRSTEAFF.

The J gene is TRBJ2-3, the V gene TRBV30; 11 bases fit TRBD2. Germline-derived CDR1 and CDR2 are GTSNPN and SVGIG (reference sequence). Germline trimming cut 1 base from V and 3 bases from J; bases unmatched to any gene: 3. This CDR3 region has 15 residues. DNA of the CDR3: TGTGCCTGGAGTGATAGCGGGAGGGGTACAGATACGCAGTATTTT. Its translation: CAWSDSGRGTDTQYF. Full variable domain (remainder filled in from reference TRBV30 and TRBJ2-3): SQTIHQWPATLVQPVGSPLSLECTVEGTSNPNLYWYRQAAGRGLQLLFYSVGIGQISSEVPQNLSASRPQDRQFILSSKKLLLSDSGFYLCAWSDSGRGTDTQYFGPGTRLTVL.

The genes are TRBV19 and TRBJ1-1; TRBD1 is a possible D gene (6 bases). Trimming removed 8 bases at V and 6 bases at J, with 19 bases between. The germline V gene encodes CDR1 LNHDA and CDR2 SQIVND (reference sequence). The CDR3 consists of 14 residues. CDR3 loop: CASRSSGGASEAFF. The CDR3 DNA is TGTGCCAGTCGATCCTCGGGGGGGGCCTCTGAAGCTTTCTTT.